Listed below are T cell receptor beta chains from one sample, sequenced in a study of blood T cells in healthy people across ages. TCRdb recomputed calls from the 5' RACE reads with MiXCR, one row per CDR3 protein. The repertoire holds approximately 940,000 distinct CDR3 sequences, about 48% seen once, with under 15% in the top ten. Sequencing used blood. These receptor sequences come from a man aged 30-40 years in good health. The CDR3 runs from the conserved cysteine through the conserved F or W. Part of the rows lack a size; the others show once, few, many or a class for expanded clones.

>few|TRBV7-9|TRBJ1-1
CASSSNGQGRAFF
>few|TRBV3-1|TRBJ2-4
CASSQEWGGPKNIQYF
>.|TRBV18|TRBJ1-1
CASSPDRQNTEAFF
>.|TRBV6-2/TRBV6-3|TRBJ2-3
CASRHRQAPSTDTQYF
>.|TRBV7-8|TRBJ1-6
CASSPFEAVLHF
>.|TRBV2|TRBJ1-3
CASRGPDSRSGNTIYF
>.|TRBV28|TRBJ2-7
CASSLMLGNYYEQYF
>few|TRBV2|TRBJ2-1
CASSDSSFYNEQFF
>.|TRBV7-2|TRBJ2-7
CASSLVWGRESRLYF
>.|TRBV7-2|TRBJ2-7
CAIVSASGGSYEQYF
>.|TRBV12-3/TRBV12-4|TRBJ2-1
CASSFYPGRRNNEQFF
>.|TRBV9|TRBJ2-2
CASSADLDPTGELFF
>few|TRBV29-1|TRBJ2-1
CSVQRGHSGTSSYNEQFF
>many|TRBV20-1|TRBJ2-3
CSAKRQGTTDTQYF
>.|TRBV7-2|TRBJ2-3
CASSFVGTSATDTQYF
>few|TRBV7-6|TRBJ2-7
CASSLGGPYSYEQYF
>.|TRBV7-9|TRBJ1-1
CASSSPQANTEAFF
>few|TRBV12-3/TRBV12-4|TRBJ2-7
CASSSGTPVFGEQYF
>.|TRBV7-3|TRBJ2-5
CASSPLQGFNLPYF
>once|TRBV2|TRBJ1-4
CASREQGRPNEKLFF
>many|TRBV15|TRBJ2-1
CATSTLAGWNEQFF
>.|TRBV10-3|TRBJ2-3
CAISESSSGGHADTQYF
>.|TRBV15|TRBJ2-1
CATRDASYNEQFF
>.|TRBV6-2/TRBV6-3|TRBJ2-3
CASSYSMGDTQYF
>.|TRBV25-1|TRBJ1-6
CASAPGLRANSPLHF
>.|TRBV21-1|TRBJ2-7
CASSNRQGLEQYF
>few|TRBV29-1|TRBJ1-4
CSVPLGGYGEKLFF
>.|TRBV12-3/TRBV12-4|TRBJ1-6
CASSPGGSQGSPLHF